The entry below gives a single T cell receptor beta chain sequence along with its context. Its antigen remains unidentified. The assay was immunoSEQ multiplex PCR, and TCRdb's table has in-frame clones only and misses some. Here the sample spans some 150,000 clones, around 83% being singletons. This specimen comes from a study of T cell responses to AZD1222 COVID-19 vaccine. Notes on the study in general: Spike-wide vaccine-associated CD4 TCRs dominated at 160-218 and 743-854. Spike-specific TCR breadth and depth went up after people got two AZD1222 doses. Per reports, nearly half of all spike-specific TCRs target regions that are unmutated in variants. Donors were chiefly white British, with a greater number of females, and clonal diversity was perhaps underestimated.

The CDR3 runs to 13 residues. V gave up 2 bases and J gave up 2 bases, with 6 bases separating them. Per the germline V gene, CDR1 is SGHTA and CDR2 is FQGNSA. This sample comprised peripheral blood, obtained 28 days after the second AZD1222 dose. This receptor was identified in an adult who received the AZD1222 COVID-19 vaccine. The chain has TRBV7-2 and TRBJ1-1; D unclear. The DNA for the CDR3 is TGTGCCAGCAGCTTACGCTCAAACACTGAAGCTTTCTTT. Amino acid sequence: CASSLRSNTEAFF.